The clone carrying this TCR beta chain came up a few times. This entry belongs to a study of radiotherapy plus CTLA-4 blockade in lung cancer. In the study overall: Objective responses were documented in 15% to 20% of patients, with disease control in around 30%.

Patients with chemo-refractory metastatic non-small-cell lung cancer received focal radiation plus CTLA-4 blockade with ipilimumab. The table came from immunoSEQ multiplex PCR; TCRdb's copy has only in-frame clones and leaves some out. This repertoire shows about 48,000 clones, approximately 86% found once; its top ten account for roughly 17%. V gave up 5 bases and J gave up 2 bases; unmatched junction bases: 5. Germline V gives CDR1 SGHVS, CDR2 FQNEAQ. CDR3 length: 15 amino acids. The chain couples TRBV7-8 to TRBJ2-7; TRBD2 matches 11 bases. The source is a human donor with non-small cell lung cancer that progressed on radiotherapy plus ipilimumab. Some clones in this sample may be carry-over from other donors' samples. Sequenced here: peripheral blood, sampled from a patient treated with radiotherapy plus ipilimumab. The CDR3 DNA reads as TGTGCCAGCAGCGGGATAGCGGGAGGGCCCTACGAGCAGTACTTC. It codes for CASSGIAGGPYEQYF.